What follows are 23 T cell receptor beta chains derived from one specimen sequenced in a study of Graves' ophthalmopathy and Graves' hyperthyroidism (dated by TCRdb to 2016 to 2019). The sequencing machine was an Illumina HiSeq 2000. For repertoire sequencing, the TCR beta CDR3 regions were amplified from RNA transcripts. The first round of RT-PCR was done with HTBI primers and the Qiagen OneStep RT-PCR kit, and was followed by a second round of multiplex PCR, then size selection and purification. TCRdb redid the processing of the public reads, applying fastp at Q25 and MiXCR, and retained in-frame beta chains. All rows with the same CDR3 protein become a single entry with the most common DNA and genes. This sample is represented by about 370,000 distinct CDR3 sequences; about a sixth of them were singletons. The ten largest clones take up 2.4% of the sample. The sequenced sample was peripheral blood. Every receptor here comes from an adult woman with stable Graves' hyperthyroidism.

This clonotype has a count of ten or more. The chain couples TRBV19 to TRBJ2-5, with 10 nucleotides matching TRBD2. CDR1 LNHDA and CDR2 SQIVND come from the germline V gene (reference sequence). Trimming took 4 bases from V and 4 from J; bases not matched to a gene: 6. CDR3 length: 15 amino acids. CDR3 amino acids: CASSTEAGGVETQYF. The DNA for the CDR3 is TGTGCCAGTAGTACGGAAGCGGGAGGGGTAGAGACCCAGTACTTC.

On this clonotype itself: A much larger clone is a single base away; this may be a read error. The V call is TRBV4-1, the J call TRBJ1-6; D is unresolved. Germline V gene data show CDR1 as MGHRA and CDR2 as YSYEKL. The CDR3 consists of 14 residues. Trimming stripped 7 bases from V and 8 bases from J, with 15 bases between. The CDR3 spells CASTLPQVYSPLHF. DNA for the CDR3: TGCGCCAGCACCCTCCCCCAGGTGTATTCACCCCTCCACTTT.

This clonotype was counted at least ten times. The chain is built from TRBV12-3 or TRBV12-4 and TRBJ2-5, with 9 bases fitting TRBD1. This CDR3 is 15 amino acids long. The ends lost 5 bases at V and 6 bases at J; junction bases unmatched: 10. The CDR3 region has the DNA TGTGCCAGCAGTAGGGAGGACAGGGGAGGGAAGACCCAGTACTTC. Protein: CASSREDRGGKTQYF.

About this clonotype: A much larger clone lies a single base off, so this may be a read error. The chain couples TRBV7-2 to TRBJ1-1; 8 bases match TRBD1. The CDR3 consists of 16 residues. Trimming took 5 bases from V and 4 from J; bases not matched to a gene: 12. Per germline, CDR1 SGHTA and CDR2 FQGNSA. The CDR3 DNA follows: TGTGCCAGCAGCCCCGACAGGGGTTATAAAAGCACTGAAGCTTTCTTT. Translation gives CASSPDRGYKSTEAFF.

This clonotype was found once. This chain connects TRBV15 to TRBJ2-5; no firm D call. V dropped 2 bases and J dropped 5 bases, with 9 bases sitting between them. CDR1 and CDR2 from the germline V gene are LNHNV and YYDKDF (reference sequence). The CDR3 consists of 13 residues. The CDR3 nucleotides read TGTGCCACCAGCAGACAGGTTTTGGAGACCCAGTACTTC. Translated: CATSRQVLETQYF.

This clonotype came up many times. The chain joins TRBV6-2 or TRBV6-3 to TRBJ2-2; D remains ambiguous. The CDR3 length is 15 residues. V lost 2 bases and J 1 base, leaving 8 bases between the germline ends. Germline-derived CDR1 and CDR2 are MNHEY and SVGEGT. In nucleotides, the CDR3 is TGTGCCAGCAGTTACGGGTGGCAGAACACCGGGGAGCTGTTTTTT. Amino acid sequence: CASSYGWQNTGELFF.

In its sample, this clonotype was seen many times. The CDR3 DNA sequence: TGTGCCAGCGGACAGGGCAGGGGAGGGTACTATGGCTACACCTTC. It yields the protein CASGQGRGGYYGYTF. The chain recombines TRBV11-2 with TRBJ1-2, with 8 bases fitting TRBD1. Germline CDR1 is SGHAT and CDR2 is FQNNGV. After removal of 8 bases from V and 3 bases from J, the junction contained 11 bases not matched to a gene. The CDR3 runs to 15 residues. The complete variable domain, with remaining parts taken from reference TRBV11-2 and TRBJ1-2, reads EAGVAQSPRYKIIEKRQSVAFWCNPISGHATLYWYQQILGQGPKLLIQFQNNGVVDDSQLPKDRFSAERLKGVDSTLKIQPAKLEDSAVYLCASGQGRGGYYGYTFGSGTRLTVV.

This clonotype has more than one count but fewer than ten. CDR3 protein: CASSASAGELFF. The CDR3 nucleotides read TGTGCCAGCAGTGCCAGCGCCGGGGAGCTGTTTTTT. The chain recombines TRBV28 with TRBJ2-2; no clear D gene. The CDR3 has 12 residues. Germline lookup yields CDR1 MDHEN and CDR2 SYDVKM. V lost 5 bases to trimming and J lost 6 bases, with 7 bases between them. Filled out from reference TRBV28 and TRBJ2-2, the complete variable domain reads DVKVTQSSRYLVKRTGEKVFLECVQDMDHENMFWYRQDPGLGLRLIYFSYDVKMKEKGDIPEGYSVSREKKERFSLILESASTNQTSMYLCASSASAGELFFGEGSRLTVL.

The rearrangement uses TRBV6-1 and TRBJ1-1; TRBD1 might be the D (6 bases). Germline V gene data show CDR1 as MNHNS and CDR2 as SASEGT. Trimming removed 7 bases at V and 5 bases at J, with 14 bases between. The CDR3 length is 13 residues. In nucleotides, the CDR3 is TGTGCCAGCACCCGGGGGGGGCGGACTGAAGCTTTCTTT. The encoded protein is CASTRGGRTEAFF.

This clonotype was detected ten times or more. The CDR3 DNA follows: TGTGCCAGCAGTTTACAGGACAGATACGAGACCCAGTACTTC. Its protein is CASSLQDRYETQYF. The chain joins TRBV28 to TRBJ2-5; weak D call: TRBD1 (6 bases). The CDR3 loop spans 14 amino acids. The germline V and J ends were trimmed by 2 bases and 5 bases, with 12 bases remaining between them. Germline CDR1 and CDR2: MDHEN and SYDVKM. Complete variable domain (other parts from reference TRBV28 and TRBJ2-5): DVKVTQSSRYLVKRTGEKVFLECVQDMDHENMFWYRQDPGLGLRLIYFSYDVKMKEKGDIPEGYSVSREKKERFSLILESASTNQTSMYLCASSLQDRYETQYFGPGTRLLVL.

The chain has TRBV3-1 and TRBJ1-5; no clear D gene. Trimming pared 4 bases from V and 3 bases from J, leaving 16 bases between. CDR1 and CDR2 from the germline V gene are LGHDT and YNNKEL (reference sequence). CDR3 length: 16 amino acids. The CDR3 sequence: CASSLGWEDPNQPQHF. The CDR3 DNA is TGTGCCAGCAGCCTAGGGTGGGAAGACCCCAATCAGCCCCAGCATTTT. Full variable domain (remainder filled in from reference TRBV3-1 and TRBJ1-5): DTAVSQTPKYLVTQMGNDKSIKCEQNLGHDTMYWYKQDSKKFLKIMFSYNNKELIINETVPNRFSPKSPDKAHLNLHINSLELGDSAVYFCASSLGWEDPNQPQHFGDGTRLSIL.

This clonotype was picked up many times. The chain has TRBV27 and TRBJ1-2; 8 bases map to TRBD1. V dropped 3 bases and J dropped 5; count of bases not matched to a gene: 5. Germline V gene lookup returns CDR1 MNHEY and CDR2 SMNVEV (reference sequence). The CDR3 has 14 amino acids. The CDR3 sequence: CASSFYRGSYGYTF. CDR3 bases: TGTGCCAGCAGTTTCTACAGGGGGTCTTATGGCTACACCTTC.

This clonotype was recorded a few times. This chain uses TRBV27 with TRBJ1-1; TRBD1 matches 7 bases. V was pared by 6 bases and J by 1 base, with 5 bases of the junction left unmatched. This CDR3 comprises 14 residues. In germline, CDR1 is MNHEY, CDR2 SMNVEV (reference sequence). This CDR3 is CASRLTGSNTEAFF. Here the CDR3 DNA reads TGTGCCAGCAGACTGACAGGGTCGAACACTGAAGCTTTCTTT.

This clonotype was detected many times. The rearrangement joins TRBV9 to TRBJ2-7; 9 bases map to TRBD2. In germline, CDR1 is SGDLS, CDR2 YYNGEE. The length of the CDR3 is 18 residues. V was clipped by 0 bases and J by 0 bases; unmatched bases: 10. CDR3 residues: CASSVEASGTSSSYEQYF. Written as DNA, the CDR3 is TGTGCCAGCAGCGTAGAGGCTAGCGGGACCTCGTCCTCCTACGAGCAGTACTTC. The entire variable domain, with the rest obtained from reference TRBV9 and TRBJ2-7, is as follows: DSGVTQTPKHLITATGQRVTLRCSPRSGDLSVYWYQQSLDQGLQFLIQYYNGEERAKGNILERFSAQQFPDLHSELNLSSLELGDSALYFCASSVEASGTSSSYEQYFGPGTRLTVT.

The V and J genes are TRBV12-3 or TRBV12-4 and TRBJ1-1; TRBD1 matches 12 bases. The length of the CDR3 is 16 residues. The J segment lost 3 bases and the V segment lost 4 bases, leaving 6 bases of the junction unmatched. The CDR3 DNA is TGTGCCAGCAGTTCCCCGGGACAGGGGGCGTACACTGAAGCTTTCTTT. Translated, it gives CASSSPGQGAYTEAFF.

This rearrangement joins TRBV28 to TRBJ2-7, with 8 bases aligning to TRBD2. Germline CDR1 reads MDHEN; CDR2 reads SYDVKM. Trimming took 2 bases from V and 7 from J; bases not matched to a gene: 4. This CDR3 comprises 13 residues. CDR3 amino acids: CASSLGTSWEQYF. CDR3 coding DNA: TGTGCCAGCAGTTTAGGGACTAGTTGGGAGCAGTACTTC.

This clonotype was picked up one time. The chain carries TRBV30 and TRBJ2-5; 13 nucleotides match TRBD2. Per germline, CDR1 GTSNPN and CDR2 SVGIG (reference sequence). There are 15 residues in the CDR3. V gave up 2 bases and J gave up 2 bases; unmatched junction bases: 2. CDR3 sequence (DNA): TGTGCCTGGAGTATGACTAGCGGGGGGCAAGAGACCCAGTACTTC. Amino acid sequence: CAWSMTSGGQETQYF.

This clonotype was recorded many times. V is TRBV6-5 and J is TRBJ2-2; 11 bases are a match to TRBD2. CDR3 length equals 16 residues. Trimming cost V 3 bases and J 5 bases; bases outside gene matches: 5. Germline lookup yields CDR1 MNHEY and CDR2 SVGAGI. CDR3 loop: CASSYLAGGQTGELFF. The CDR3 region has the DNA TGTGCCAGCAGTTATCTAGCGGGAGGACAGACCGGGGAGCTGTTTTTT.

This clonotype was counted ten times or more. The chain combines TRBV12-3 or TRBV12-4 with TRBJ2-5; weak D call: TRBD2 (6 bases). The ends were cut back, 5 bases at V and 2 bases at J, with 15 bases in the middle. This CDR3 has 15 residues. The CDR3 nucleotides are TGTGCCAGCAGTCCAAATTGGAGGGTGCAAGAGACCCAGTACTTC. Translated, it gives CASSPNWRVQETQYF.

At least ten counts were recorded for this clonotype. The rearrangement uses TRBV6-2 or TRBV6-3 and TRBJ2-5, with 9 positions matching TRBD2. Germline assignment: CDR1 MNHEY and CDR2 SVGEGT. The CDR3 totals 14 residues. The junction had 8 bases not matched to a gene; V was cut back by 5 bases and J by 7 bases. The CDR3 here is CASSIYSGRGTQYF. In DNA form, the CDR3 reads TGTGCCAGCAGTATATATAGCGGGAGAGGGACCCAGTACTTC.

This clonotype was observed a few times. The chain has TRBV18 and TRBJ1-2; D not certain. The CDR3 covers 14 residues. From germline, CDR1 is KGHSH and CDR2 LQKENI. Deletions cut 3 bases from V and 0 bases from J, with 8 bases between. Written as DNA, the CDR3 is TGTGCCAGCTCACCGGGGATGACTAACTATGGCTACACCTTC. It specifies CASSPGMTNYGYTF. The full variable domain, in which reference TRBV18 and TRBJ1-2 provide the parts outside the CDR3, is NAGVMQNPRHLVRRRGQEARLRCSPMKGHSHVYWYRQLPEEGLKFMVYLQKENIIDESGMPKERFSAEFPKEGPSILRIQQVVRGDSAAYFCASSPGMTNYGYTFGSGTRLTVV.

This clonotype was seen at least ten times. The V call is TRBV28, the J call TRBJ1-2; 7 positions agree with TRBD1. Germline V CDR1 and CDR2: MDHEN, SYDVKM. CDR3 length: 15 residues. Trimming took 4 bases from V and 5 from J; bases not matched to a gene: 10. CDR3 amino acids: CASSSSDAQGYGYTF. The CDR3 DNA sequence: TGTGCCAGCAGTTCGTCGGACGCACAGGGGTATGGCTACACCTTC.

This clonotype came up many times. V gene TRBV19 combines with J gene TRBJ2-2; D is unresolved. Germline-derived CDR1 and CDR2 are LNHDA and SQIVND (reference sequence). The CDR3 is 12 residues long. Trimming removed 7 bases at V and 1 base at J, with 4 bases between. CDR3 nucleotides: TGTGCCAGTACCGAGAACACCGGGGAGCTGTTTTTT. Translation: CASTENTGELFF.